Listed below are T cell receptor beta chains from one sample, sequenced in a study of T cell responses to AZD1222 COVID-19 vaccine. The protocol was immunoSEQ multiplex PCR, while the TCRdb copy is restricted to in-frame clones and leaves out a portion. Among about 130,000 clones listed, around 86% were seen once. The sample here was peripheral blood, taken on day 0 of AZD1222 vaccination. The receptors derive from an adult in good health. The CDR3 runs from the conserved cysteine through the conserved F or W. The order of the fields is J gene, clone size, V gene, D gene, CDR3 DNA, CDR3 protein. The D gene is left open where the match is weak. Expanded clones get a size class; other rows say once, few or many, or leave the size out.

TRBJ2-7 . TRBV20-1 . TGCAGTGCTAGTTCCGGGACCAGTTCGTACGAGCAGTACTTC CSASSGTSSYEQYF
TRBJ1-5 . TRBV4-3 . TGCGCCAGCAGCCAAGATAGCCGGAGCAATCAGCCCCAGCATTTT CASSQDSRSNQPQHF
TRBJ2-1 . TRBV6-5 TRBD2 TGTGCCAGCAGTTATGGGGGACTAGCTAATAATGAGCAGTTCTTC CASSYGGLANNEQFF
TRBJ2-5 . TRBV4-3 . TGCGCCAGCAGCCAAGCCGGGACACTCCAAGAGACCCAGTACTTC CASSQAGTLQETQYF
TRBJ1-3 few TRBV28 . TGTGCCAGCAGCTATCCGGCGGCTGGAAACACCATATATTTT CASSYPAAGNTIYF
TRBJ2-1 . TRBV10-3 . TGTGCCATCAGTGATGCCAGCTACAATGAGCAGTTCTTC CAISDASYNEQFF
TRBJ1-2 . TRBV7-2 TRBD1 TGTGCCAGCAGCTTGGCGACAGGGATCTATGGCTACACCTTC CASSLATGIYGYTF
TRBJ1-1 . TRBV2 TRBD1 TGTGCCAGCAACGGACAGGGGCGGGCTGAAGCTTTCTTT CASNGQGRAEAFF
TRBJ1-1 . TRBV24-1 . TGTGCCACCAGTGATGGGGGCTCCGGGTGGGGCACTGAAGCTTTCTTT CATSDGGSGWGTEAFF
TRBJ2-1 . TRBV24-1 . TGTGCCACCAGTGACCCGCCCGGTGGGGGACACAATGAGCAGTTCTTC CATSDPPGGGHNEQFF
TRBJ1-5 . TRBV24-1 . TGTGCCACCAGTGAGTGGACAGTTAATCAGCCCCAGCATTTT CATSEWTVNQPQHF
TRBJ1-6 once TRBV7-8 . TGTGCCAGCAGCTTAGGTCAGGCAAGGGATTCACCCCTCCACTTT CASSLGQARDSPLHF
TRBJ2-5 . TRBV6-1 . TGTGCCAGCAGTGAAGGGACAGCGACCGGGAAGACCCAGTACTTC CASSEGTATGKTQYF
TRBJ2-1 . TRBV18 TRBD1 TGTGCCAGCTCATTACGGGACAGAGAGCTTGTTGGCAATGAGCAGTTCTTC CASSLRDRELVGNEQFF
TRBJ2-7 . TRBV7-2 . TGTGCCAGCAGCTTAGGCAAGGTGGGGGAGCAGTACTTC CASSLGKVGEQYF
TRBJ1-5 . TRBV7-2 . TGTGCCAGCAGCTTAGGAGGGGCCAGCAATCAGCCCCAGCATTTT CASSLGGASNQPQHF
TRBJ1-2 once TRBV7-2 TRBD1 TGTGCCAGCAGATGGTTCGACAGGGAGAACTATGGCTACACCTTC CASRWFDRENYGYTF
TRBJ2-4 . TRBV4-3 TRBD2 TGCGCCAGCAGCCAATCCGGGGGGAGTCGAGGAGGAGCCAAAAACATTCAGTACTTC CASSQSGGSRGGAKNIQYF
TRBJ1-2 . TRBV5-4 TRBD1 TGTGCCAGCAGAACGCGGGGGGACAGGGGGCCCATTTATGGCTACACCTTC CASRTRGDRGPIYGYTF
TRBJ1-1 . TRBV5-1 . TGCGCCAGCAGCTTGGTCCCGGTGAACACTGAAGCTTTCTTT CASSLVPVNTEAFF
TRBJ2-7 . TRBV11-2 TRBD1 TGTGCCAGCAGCCCCCTACAGGGGTCCTACGAGCAGTACTTC CASSPLQGSYEQYF
TRBJ1-1 few TRBV4-3 TRBD1 TGCGCCAGCAGCCCTCACCCTACCGGGACAGTGAACACTGAAGCTTTCTTT CASSPHPTGTVNTEAFF
TRBJ1-6 . TRBV25-1 . TGTGCCAGCAGTGAATACCCTGAGGGAGATAATTCACCCCTCCACTTT CASSEYPEGDNSPLHF
TRBJ2-1 . TRBV4-3 . TGCGCCAGCAGCCAAACGGGTGAGCAGTTCTTC CASSQTGEQFF
TRBJ2-7 . TRBV6-2/TRBV6-3 . TGTGCCAGCAGTCAACCGACCCCGGTCTCACCGGTCGAGCAGTACTTC CASSQPTPVSPVEQYF
TRBJ1-2 . TRBV9 . TGTGCCAGCAGCGCCGACAGAGTCATTTACTATGGCTACACCTTC CASSADRVIYYGYTF
TRBJ1-3 . TRBV9 . TGTGCCAGCAGCGTAGCTCCGGGGGCCATTGGAAACACCATATATTTT CASSVAPGAIGNTIYF
TRBJ1-4 . TRBV7-9 TRBD1 TGTGCCAGCAGCCGGGACAGAAGGAGTGAAAAACTGTTTTTT CASSRDRRSEKLFF
TRBJ1-3 . TRBV5-1 . TGCGCCAGCAGCTTGGAGGCAGCTGGAAACACCATATATTTT CASSLEAAGNTIYF
TRBJ1-4 . TRBV5-1 . TGCGCCAGCAGCTTGGGACAGGTTAATGAAAAACTGTTTTTT CASSLGQVNEKLFF
TRBJ2-3 . TRBV6-1 TRBD2 TGTGCCAGCAGTGGCGGCTGGGTGACTAGCGGGGGTTCTGATACGCAGTATTTT CASSGGWVTSGGSDTQYF
TRBJ2-1 . TRBV11-2 TRBD2 TGTGCCAGCAGCAAGCGGGGGGGCAACTACAATGAGCAGTTCTTC CASSKRGGNYNEQFF
TRBJ2-7 . TRBV2 . TGTGCCAGCAGTCCCCCCGGACTATTAGGGCAGTACTTC CASSPPGLLGQYF
TRBJ2-2 once TRBV7-2 . TGTGCCAGCAGCCCCCAGGACACCGGGGAGCTGTTTTTT CASSPQDTGELFF
TRBJ1-2 . TRBV12-3/TRBV12-4 TRBD1 TGTGCCAGCAGTCACGGGACAGGGTTGGGCTACACCTTC CASSHGTGLGYTF
TRBJ1-2 . TRBV6-2/TRBV6-3 TRBD1 TGTGCCAGCAGTTACCGTTTTTTTGGGACAGGGGATGGCTACACCTTC CASSYRFFGTGDGYTF
TRBJ1-1 few TRBV3-1/TRBV3-2 TRBD1 TGTGCCAGCACCCGGACAGGGGAGACTGAAGCTTTCTTT CASTRTGETEAFF